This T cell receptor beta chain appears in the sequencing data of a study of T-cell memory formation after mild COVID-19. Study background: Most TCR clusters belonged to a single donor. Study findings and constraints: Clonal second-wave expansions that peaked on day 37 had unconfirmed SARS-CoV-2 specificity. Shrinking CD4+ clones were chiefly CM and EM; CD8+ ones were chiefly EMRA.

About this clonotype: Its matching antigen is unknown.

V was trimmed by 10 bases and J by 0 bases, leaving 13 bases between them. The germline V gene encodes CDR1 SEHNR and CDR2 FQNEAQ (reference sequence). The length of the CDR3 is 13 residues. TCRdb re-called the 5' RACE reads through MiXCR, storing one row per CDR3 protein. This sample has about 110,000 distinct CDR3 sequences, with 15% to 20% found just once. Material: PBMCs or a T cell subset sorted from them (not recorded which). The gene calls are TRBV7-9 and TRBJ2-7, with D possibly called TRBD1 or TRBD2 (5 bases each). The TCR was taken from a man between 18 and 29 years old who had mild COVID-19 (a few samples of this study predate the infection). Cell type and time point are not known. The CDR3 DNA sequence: TGTGCCATTGCCGGGACGGCCTCCTACGAGCAGTACTTC. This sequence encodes CAIAGTASYEQYF.